The 29 T cell receptor beta chains below all came from one sample that was sequenced in a study of shared clonotypes between healthy human individuals. Generated by immunoSEQ multiplex PCR, the TCRdb table keeps only in-frame clones and is missing some. The sample has around 510,000 clones, around 81% seen once. Source material: PBMCs. These receptors came from a woman in her 40s in good health. Some clones in this sample may be carry-over from other donors' samples.

This chain links TRBV5-1 with TRBJ2-3; TRBD2 aligns across 7 bases. Trimming took 0 bases from V and 4 from J; bases not matched to a gene: 11. Looked up from germline, CDR1 is SGHRS and CDR2 is YFSETQ. This CDR3 spans 17 amino acids. CDR3 in DNA: TGCGCCAGCAGCTTGGCGGGCAGCGGGAAGCCCCCAGATACGCAGTATTTT. Amino acids: CASSLAGSGKPPDTQYF.

The chain joins TRBV9 to TRBJ1-1; a weak D match, TRBD1 (5 bases). This CDR3 is 14 amino acids long. Per the germline V gene, CDR1 is SGDLS and CDR2 is YYNGEE. V was cut by 4 bases and J by 8 bases, with 18 bases left in between. The DNA for the CDR3 is TGTGCCAGCAGCCGCCGACCAACACAGGACGAAGCTTTCTTT. As protein: CASSRRPTQDEAFF.

Remarks on this clone: Since a much larger clone is just one base distant, this may be a read error. The chain uses TRBV30 and TRBJ2-2; no clear D. Between the trimmed V and J ends, which lost 2 bases and 6 bases, there was a span of 16 bases. CDR1 is GTSNPN, CDR2 SVGIG, per germline (reference sequence). CDR3 length: 15 residues. CDR3 protein: CAWSMTTWRPGELFF. In nucleotides, the CDR3 is TGTGCCTGGAGTATGACGACATGGCGTCCCGGGGAGCTGTTTTTT.

This clone was seen many times. V gene TRBV7-9 combines with J gene TRBJ1-2; maybe TRBD1 (5 bases). CDR3 length equals 14 residues. The ends were cut back, 5 bases at V and 8 bases at J, with 18 bases in the middle. Germline CDR1 SEHNR, CDR2 FQNEAQ (reference sequence). CDR3 bases: TGTGCCAGCAGCGACCGGGACGGCGATCGGGGCTACACCTTC. As protein: CASSDRDGDRGYTF.

This sequence joins TRBV10-3 and TRBJ1-4; no definite D call. This CDR3 spans 15 amino acids. The germline V gene has CDR1 ENHRY and CDR2 SYGVKD. Trimming took 3 bases from V and 4 from J, leaving 12 bases between them. The CDR3 DNA sequence: TGTGCCATCAGTGACCCGGGATCTAATAATGAAAAACTGTTTTTT. This encodes CAISDPGSNNEKLFF.

This chain uses TRBV28 with TRBJ1-2; 10 nucleotides match TRBD1. This CDR3 is built from 16 residues. J was trimmed by 5 bases and V by 7 bases; bases with no gene match: 13. The V gene's germline CDR1 is MDHEN and CDR2 SYDVKM. CDR3 in DNA: TGTGCCAGCACCGACCCGGGACAGGGGCCGGGTTATGGCTACACCTTC. Translating gives CASTDPGQGPGYGYTF.

This clone was counted a few times. A read error may be the cause here, since a much bigger clone is one base away. J is TRBJ1-5 and V is TRBV28; a weak D match, TRBD1 (6 bases). Germline values: CDR1 MDHEN, CDR2 SYDVKM. The CDR3 runs to 13 residues. V lost 6 bases to trimming and J lost 7 bases, with 13 bases between them. The CDR3 protein is CASSPGAKQPQHF. The DNA of the CDR3 is TGTGCCAGCAGCCCAGGGGCCAAACAGCCCCAGCATTTT.

The chain recombines TRBV9 with TRBJ1-3; maybe TRBD1 (6 bases). This CDR3 has 15 residues. Germline values: CDR1 SGDLS, CDR2 YYNGEE. Trimming shortened V by 6 bases and J by 2 bases, and 15 bases separated the two germline ends. The CDR3 bases are TGTGCCAGCACCCCAGGGGCAGGGCCTGGAAACACCATATATTTT. Its protein is CASTPGAGPGNTIYF.

The chain uses TRBV5-1 and TRBJ2-2; 7 bases are a match to TRBD2. Germline V gene lookup returns CDR1 SGHRS and CDR2 YFSETQ. J was trimmed by 5 bases and V by 6 bases; bases with no gene match: 13. The CDR3 extends over 16 amino acids. The CDR3 coding sequence is TGCGCCAGCACCGACCTCGGGCTAGCGGCGACCGGGGAGCTGTTTTTT. Its translation: CASTDLGLAATGELFF.

This clone was detected only a few times. The chain carries TRBV27 and TRBJ2-7; 13 bases map to TRBD2. Germline values: CDR1 MNHEY, CDR2 SMNVEV (reference sequence). V gave up 10 bases and J gave up 0 bases; unmatched junction bases: 9. CDR3 length: 16 residues. This CDR3 is CATWTSGSIGSYEQYF. CDR3 nucleotides: TGTGCCACTTGGACTAGCGGGAGCATTGGCTCCTACGAGCAGTACTTC.

The chain employs TRBV7-8 and TRBJ2-1; no clear D. Germline values: CDR1 SGHVS, CDR2 FQNEAQ. Trimming shortened V by 4 bases and J by 6 bases, and 13 bases separated the two germline ends. The CDR3 is 14 amino acids. In nucleotides, the CDR3 is TGTGCCAGCAGCTCCCTAGTGGGTAGCAATGAGCAGTTCTTC. Translating gives CASSSLVGSNEQFF.

As for this clone: A far larger clone is only one base removed, so a read error is likely. The CDR3 DNA follows: TGCGGCGTTGAAATCCTCGGCGGGGGGGGCACAGATACGCAGTATTTT. It translates to CGVEILGGGGTDTQYF. This chain links TRBV29-1 with TRBJ2-3, with 9 bases aligning to TRBD2. The CDR3 extends over 16 amino acids. Germline V gives CDR1 SQVTM, CDR2 ANQGSEA.

The rearrangement joins TRBV11-2 to TRBJ2-2; D is uncertain. The ends were cut back, 1 base at V and 6 bases at J, with 9 bases in the middle. Germline V gives CDR1 SGHAT, CDR2 FQNNGV. The CDR3 runs to 14 residues. CDR3 amino acids: CASSLVVLPGELFF. Written as DNA, the CDR3 is TGTGCCAGCAGCTTAGTGGTGCTACCCGGGGAGCTGTTTTTT.

The CDR3 nucleotides read TGTGCCAGCAGTCTCCCAATAGTGGGAGGAGGGGTCAATGAGCAGTTCTTC. Residues: CASSLPIVGGGVNEQFF. The chain joins TRBV27 to TRBJ2-1, with D possibly TRBD2 on 6 matching bases. The CDR3 sequence is 17 residues long. Germline V CDR1 and CDR2: MNHEY, SMNVEV (reference sequence). V lost 5 bases to trimming and J lost 6 bases, with 23 bases between them.

This clone was seen more than once but under ten times. The rearrangement links TRBV18 to TRBJ2-2; D call uncertain. The CDR3 runs 15 residues. CDR1 KGHSH and CDR2 LQKENI come from the germline V gene. Between the trimmed V and J ends, which lost 3 bases and 3 bases, there was a span of 11 bases. CDR3 sequence reads: CASSPGLAHTGELFF. In nucleotides, the CDR3 is TGTGCCAGCTCACCGGGATTGGCGCACACCGGGGAGCTGTTTTTT.

V and J are TRBV7-2 and TRBJ2-1, with 11 bases identical to TRBD2. V dropped 1 base and J dropped 0; count of bases not matched to a gene: 2. The CDR3 spans 17 residues. The V gene's germline CDR1 is SGHTA and CDR2 FQGNSA. CDR3 region: CASSLVTSGSSYNEQFF. Here the CDR3 DNA reads TGTGCCAGCAGCTTAGTCACTAGCGGGAGCTCCTACAATGAGCAGTTCTTC.

V and J are TRBV7-2 and TRBJ2-7, with 7 bases aligning to TRBD1. The V gene end was trimmed by 1 base and the J gene end by 7 bases; junction bases not matched to a gene: 4. The CDR3 has 13 residues. The germline gives CDR1 SGHTA, CDR2 FQGNSA. Here the CDR3 reads CASSLEGAGEQYF. The CDR3 DNA reads as TGTGCCAGCAGCTTAGAGGGGGCGGGTGAGCAGTACTTC.

The chain employs TRBV18 and TRBJ1-1; 7 positions agree with TRBD1. Trimming at V came to 6 bases and at J to 4 bases, leaving 8 bases not matched to a gene. The CDR3 runs to 14 residues. CDR1 is KGHSH, CDR2 LQKENI, per germline. CDR3 region: CASSGQAKSTEAFF. The CDR3 DNA follows: TGTGCCAGCTCCGGACAGGCGAAATCCACTGAAGCTTTCTTT.

The chain is built from TRBV5-1 and TRBJ2-7; maybe TRBD2 (6 bases). The CDR3 consists of 14 residues. Trimming took off 7 bases at V and 5 bases at J, with 19 bases between the two ends. Germline loops: CDR1 SGHRS, CDR2 YFSETQ. The DNA of the CDR3 is TGCGCCAGCTTTAACTTGGGAGGTCCCCACGAGCAGTACTTC. Translation gives CASFNLGGPHEQYF.

This chain connects TRBV6-9 to TRBJ2-7; maybe TRBD2 (5 bases). The V and J ends lost 6 bases and 1 base respectively, with 16 bases between them. Germline loops: CDR1 MNHGY, CDR2 SVAAGI. The CDR3 totals 15 residues. The CDR3 protein is CASSVSTDSSYEQYF. The CDR3 DNA is TGTGCCAGCAGCGTCTCTACGGACTCATCCTACGAGCAGTACTTC.

This clone showed up many times. This same CDR3 is encoded by further DNA sequences in the sample. V usage is TRBV6-6 and J usage is TRBJ1-4; 9 bases match TRBD1. The CDR3 contains 15 residues. CDR1 and CDR2 (germline): MNHNY, SVGAGI (reference sequence). The ends lost 5 bases at V and 8 bases at J; junction bases unmatched: 9. CDR3 in amino acids: CASSPTDRGYEKLFF. In DNA form, the CDR3 reads TGTGCCAGCAGTCCCACTGACAGGGGGTACGAAAAACTGTTTTTT.

The gene calls are TRBV6-4 and TRBJ2-7; the D gene is possibly TRBD2 (6 bases). Germline values: CDR1 MRHNA, CDR2 SNTAGT. This CDR3 is built from 15 residues. V shed 8 bases and J shed 0 bases, with 17 bases lying between them. Written as DNA, the CDR3 is TGTGCCAGCCGACTCTCGGGGGTCTACTCCTACGAGCAGTACTTC. This translates into CASRLSGVYSYEQYF.

The gene calls are TRBV29-1 and TRBJ2-4, with D perhaps matching TRBD1 (5 bases). The CDR3 extends over 15 amino acids. CDR1 and CDR2 (germline): SQVTM, ANQGSEA. V dropped 6 bases and J dropped 2 bases, with 17 bases sitting between them. CDR3 amino acids: CSVYLTVTSKNIQYF. For the CDR3, the DNA is TGCAGCGTCTATTTGACAGTTACCTCCAAAAACATTCAGTACTTC.

On this clone: A clone one base away is much larger, so this may be a read error. The chain couples TRBV6-6 to TRBJ2-1; 7 bases are a match to TRBD1. Germline V gene lookup returns CDR1 MNHNY and CDR2 SVGAGI (reference sequence). This CDR3 is 15 amino acids long. The CDR3 spells CASSPQGGPYNKQFF. The CDR3 DNA follows: TGTGCCAGCAGCCCTCAAGGGGGCCCCTACAATAAGCAGTTCTTC.

V and J are TRBV2 and TRBJ2-5, with D perhaps TRBD1 (5 bases). Trimming took 1 base from V and 4 from J, leaving 10 bases between them. In germline, CDR1 is SNHLY, CDR2 FYNNEI. The CDR3 is 14 amino acids. In DNA form, the CDR3 reads TGTGCCAGCAGTGAAGGAGGTCAGGGAGAGACCCAGTACTTC. This translates into CASSEGGQGETQYF.

The CDR3 bases are TGTGCCTGGAGTCTAGCCAATTCACCCCTCCACTTT. Protein: CAWSLANSPLHF. This chain joins TRBV30 and TRBJ1-6; D gene uncertain. This CDR3 comprises 12 residues. The germline V and J ends were trimmed by 2 bases and 7 bases, with 6 bases remaining between them. Per germline, CDR1 GTSNPN and CDR2 SVGIG (reference sequence).

The V gene is TRBV27, the J gene TRBJ1-2; D uncertain. CDR1 is MNHEY and CDR2 is SMNVEV in the germline V gene (reference sequence). Trimming removed 5 bases at V and 5 bases at J, with 12 bases between. The length of the CDR3 is 13 residues. The CDR3 sequence is CASSPFVAYGYTF. CDR3 DNA sequence: TGTGCCAGCAGTCCCTTTGTAGCATATGGCTACACCTTC.

The V and J genes are TRBV29-1 and TRBJ2-1; TRBD1 matches 10 bases. J lost 3 bases, V lost 5 bases, and 4 bases had no gene match. From germline, CDR1 is SQVTM and CDR2 ANQGSEA. The CDR3 has 14 amino acids. The CDR3 here is CSVKDRGNYNEQFF. The CDR3 region has the DNA TGCAGCGTTAAGGACAGGGGGAACTACAATGAGCAGTTCTTC.

V and J are TRBV18 and TRBJ2-7; 7 nucleotides match TRBD1. Germline V CDR1 and CDR2: KGHSH, LQKENI. V dropped 3 bases and J dropped 4; count of bases not matched to a gene: 6. The CDR3 is 14 residues long. Written as DNA, the CDR3 is TGTGCCAGCTCACCGACAGGGAAATCGTACGAGCAGTACTTC. Its protein is CASSPTGKSYEQYF.